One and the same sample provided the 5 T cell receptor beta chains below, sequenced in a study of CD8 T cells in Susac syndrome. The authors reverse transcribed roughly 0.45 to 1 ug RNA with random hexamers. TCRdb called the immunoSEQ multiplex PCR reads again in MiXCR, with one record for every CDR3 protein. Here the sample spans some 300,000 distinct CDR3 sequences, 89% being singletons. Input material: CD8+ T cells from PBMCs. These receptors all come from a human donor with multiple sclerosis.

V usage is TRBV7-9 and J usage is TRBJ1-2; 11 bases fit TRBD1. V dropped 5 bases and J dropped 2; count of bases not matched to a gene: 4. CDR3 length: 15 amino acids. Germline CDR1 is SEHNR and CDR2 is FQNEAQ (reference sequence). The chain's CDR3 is CASSVGTGGNYGYTF. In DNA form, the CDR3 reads TGTGCCAGCAGCGTCGGGACAGGGGGAAACTATGGCTACACCTTC.

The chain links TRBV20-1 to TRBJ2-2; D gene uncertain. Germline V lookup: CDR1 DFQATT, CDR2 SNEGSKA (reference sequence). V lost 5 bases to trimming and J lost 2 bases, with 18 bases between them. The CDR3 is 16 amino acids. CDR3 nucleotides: TGCAGTGCTCCTGACCTGACAAGGTTCAACACCGGGGAGCTGTTTTTT. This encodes CSAPDLTRFNTGELFF.

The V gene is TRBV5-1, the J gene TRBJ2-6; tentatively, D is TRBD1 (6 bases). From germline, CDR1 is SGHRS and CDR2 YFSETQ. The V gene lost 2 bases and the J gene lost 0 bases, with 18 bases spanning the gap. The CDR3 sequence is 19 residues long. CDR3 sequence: CASSLVPSGQTSGANVLTF. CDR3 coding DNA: TGCGCCAGCAGCTTAGTCCCTTCGGGACAAACCTCTGGGGCCAACGTCCTGACTTTC.

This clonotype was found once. This CDR3 is CASSYTDEQYF. CDR3 bases: TGTGCCAGCAGTTACACGGACGAGCAGTACTTC. The genes are TRBV6-2 or TRBV6-3 and TRBJ2-7, with D uncertain. V gave up 2 bases and J gave up 5 bases, with 4 bases separating them. This CDR3 is 11 amino acids long. CDR1 and CDR2 (germline): MNHEY, SVGEGT.

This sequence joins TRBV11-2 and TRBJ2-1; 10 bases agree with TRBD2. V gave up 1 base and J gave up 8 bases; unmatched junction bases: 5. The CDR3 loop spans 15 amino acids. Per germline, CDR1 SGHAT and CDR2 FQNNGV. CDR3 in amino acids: CASSLVAGGHDEQFF. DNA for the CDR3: TGTGCCAGCAGCTTAGTAGCGGGAGGTCATGATGAGCAGTTCTTC.